This entry is about one T cell receptor beta chain. The CDR3 runs 15 residues. V lost 5 bases to trimming and J lost 3 bases; unmatched junction nucleotides: 4. Germline CDR1 reads MDHEN; CDR2 reads SYDVKM. The assay was immunoSEQ multiplex PCR, and TCRdb's table has in-frame clones only and misses some. The sample holds 100,000 to 150,000 clones, more than 75% seen once. This sample is part of a study of control samples from healthy donors and cancer patients. Source material: blood. The chain links TRBV28 to TRBJ2-5, with TRBD2 identical over 12 bases. The TCR comes from a man in his forties in good health. CDR3 sequence reads: CASSLWTSGEETQYF. In DNA form, the CDR3 reads TGTGCCAGCAGTCTCTGGACTAGCGGGGAAGAGACCCAGTACTTC.